The text below deals with one T cell receptor beta chain. Its antigen is still unknown. This entry comes from a study of shared clonotypes between healthy human individuals. Study-wide findings and caveats: Donor scarcity curtailed the genetic and exposure-history diversity represented herein.

V lost 0 bases and J lost 1, with 11 bases in between. This CDR3 spans 16 amino acids. CDR1 is ENHRY and CDR2 is SYGVKD in the germline V gene. The assay ran at deep level. Every subset had its genomic DNA shared out evenly among several immunoSEQ plates. The assay was immunoSEQ multiplex PCR, and TCRdb's table has in-frame clones only and misses some. The data contain around 500,000 clones, roughly 83% of them singletons. This receptor was taken from a woman aged 40 to 50 in good health. Some clones in this sample may be carry-over from other donors' samples. Sequenced: PBMCs. This chain links TRBV10-3 with TRBJ2-3, with a possible D match to TRBD2 (6 bases). CDR3 bases: TGTGCCATCAGTGAGTCTGACCAGCGGGGCACAGATACGCAGTATTTT. Translating it yields CAISESDQRGTDTQYF.